A selection of T cell receptor beta chains follows, all from one sample in a study of low-dose radiotherapy and immunotherapy resistance in tumors. In TCRdb, the reads were re-called with MiXCR into one record per CDR3 protein. The data contain 50,000 or so distinct CDR3 sequences, 23% of them singletons. Material: PBMCs, obtained after low-dose radiotherapy plus immunotherapy. Receptors originate from a male donor with prostate cancer. The CDR3 runs from the conserved cysteine through the conserved F or W. The D gene is left open where the match is weak. The size entry is marked missing in some rows and otherwise reads once, few, many or a size class.

TRBD2,-,TRBV29-1,12,TRBJ2-4,CSVGGGENIQYF,TGCAGCGTTGGCGGGGGGGAAAACATTCAGTACTTC
-,few,TRBV9,20,TRBJ1-1,CASSVAPSAGGAVGGTEAFF,TGTGCCAGCAGCGTAGCTCCTTCCGCCGGGGGCGCGGTGGGGGGCACTGAAGCTTTCTTT
-,many,TRBV19,14,TRBJ2-3,CASSIRWGTDTQYF,TGTGCCAGTAGTATCCGGTGGGGCACAGATACGCAGTATTTT
-,-,TRBV20-1,14,TRBJ2-7,CSAWTVRLPYEQYF,TGCAGTGCTTGGACAGTACGACTACCCTACGAGCAGTACTTC
-,many,TRBV20-1,14,TRBJ2-5,CSARDRGAPKTQYF,TGCAGTGCTAGAGATCGAGGGGCCCCGAAGACCCAGTACTTC
-,-,TRBV6-6,15,TRBJ2-5,CASSLWGIRRETQYF,TGTGCCAGCAGTTTATGGGGGATCAGGCGAGAGACCCAGTACTTC
TRBD1,many,TRBV12-3/TRBV12-4,14,TRBJ2-5,CASSSGTGQETQYF,TGTGCCAGCAGTTCCGGGACAGGACAAGAGACCCAGTACTTC
TRBD1,many,TRBV28,15,TRBJ2-3,CASSGGTATSDTQYF,TGTGCCAGCAGTGGTGGGACAGCGACCTCAGATACGCAGTATTTT
TRBD1,many,TRBV28,16,TRBJ1-1,CASSSRSDRGYTEAFF,TGTGCCAGCAGTTCAAGATCGGACAGGGGATACACTGAAGCTTTCTTT
TRBD1,-,TRBV20-1,13,TRBJ1-1,CSARDDRGLVAFF,TGCAGTGCTAGAGATGACAGGGGTCTCGTAGCTTTCTTT
TRBD2,-,TRBV27,17,TRBJ2-1,CASSSRTSGGVSNEQFF,TGTGCCAGCAGTTCGAGGACTAGCGGGGGGGTATCAAATGAGCAGTTCTTC
TRBD2,few,TRBV20-1,19,TRBJ2-7,CSARDDLAGGYLSLYEQYF,TGCAGTGCTAGAGATGATCTAGCGGGAGGGTATTTAAGCCTATACGAGCAGTACTTC
TRBD1,many,TRBV28,14,TRBJ1-2,CASSLGTGTYGYTF,TGTGCCAGCAGTTTAGGGACAGGGACCTATGGCTACACCTTC
TRBD2,-,TRBV29-1,14,TRBJ2-1,CSVEGTSASNEQFF,TGCAGCGTTGAAGGGACTAGCGCGAGCAATGAGCAGTTCTTC
-,many,TRBV30,15,TRBJ2-3,CAWSVMQRGTDTQYF,TGTGCCTGGAGTGTAATGCAGAGGGGCACAGATACGCAGTATTTT
-,many,TRBV6-2/TRBV6-3,13,TRBJ1-1,CASSYNRNTEAFF,TGTGCCAGCAGTTACAATCGGAACACTGAAGCTTTCTTT
TRBD2,many,TRBV3-1,17,TRBJ2-5,CASSQRTSGGIQETQYF,TGTGCCAGCAGCCAAAGGACTAGCGGGGGAATACAAGAGACCCAGTACTTC
-,many,TRBV7-9,13,TRBJ1-2,CASSLQDKYGYTF,TGTGCCAGCAGCTTGCAGGACAAGTATGGCTACACCTTC
TRBD1,many,TRBV12-3/TRBV12-4,14,TRBJ1-2,CASSQGQGLHGYTF,TGTGCCAGCAGTCAGGGACAGGGGTTGCATGGCTACACCTTC
-,many,TRBV6-2/TRBV6-3,14,TRBJ2-1,CASSSRATYNEQFF,TGTGCCAGCAGTTCCAGGGCCACCTACAATGAGCAGTTCTTC
-,-,TRBV20-1,14,TRBJ2-4,CSARDYFSENIQYF,TGCAGTGCTAGAGACTACTTTTCGGAAAACATTCAGTACTTC
TRBD1,many,TRBV6-5,14,TRBJ2-1,CASNGDRGYNEQFF,TGTGCCAGCAATGGGGACAGGGGTTACAATGAGCAGTTCTTC
-,medium-sized,TRBV11-2,13,TRBJ2-7,CASCRAGSYEQYF,TGTGCCAGCTGCCGGGCAGGCTCCTACGAGCAGTACTTC
TRBD2,-,TRBV7-9,17,TRBJ2-1,CASSRGTGLAGTNEQFF,TGTGCCAGCAGCAGAGGTACGGGTCTAGCGGGGACAAATGAGCAGTTCTTC
-,-,TRBV29-1,15,TRBJ2-3,CSVEEGNPGTDTQYF,TGTAGCGTTGAAGAGGGGAACCCTGGCACAGATACGCAGTATTTT
TRBD2,many,TRBV20-1,16,TRBJ2-4,CSARVRAGDVKNIQYF,TGCAGTGCTAGGGTCAGAGCGGGAGACGTCAAAAACATTCAGTACTTC
TRBD1,many,TRBV19,12,TRBJ1-1,CASSYRQGEAFF,TGTGCCAGTAGTTACAGACAGGGTGAAGCTTTCTTT
-,many,TRBV7-9,14,TRBJ1-1,CASSPQGWGTEAFF,TGTGCCAGCAGCCCACAGGGATGGGGCACTGAAGCTTTCTTT
TRBD2,many,TRBV20-1,15,TRBJ2-7,CSAGTGSGGPSEQYF,TGCAGTGCCGGGACTGGGAGCGGGGGCCCCTCCGAGCAGTACTTC
-,once,TRBV4-3,15,TRBJ2-4,CASSQDLRGGNIQYF,TGCGCCAGCAGCCAAGATCTGAGGGGTGGAAACATTCAGTACTTC
TRBD2,many,TRBV11-2,17,TRBJ2-5,CASHGGAGGLGQETQYF,TGTGCCAGCCACGGGGGCGCGGGGGGGCTGGGCCAAGAGACCCAGTACTTC
TRBD2,many,TRBV20-1,13,TRBJ2-7,CSVVGGSSYEQYF,TGCAGTGTCGTGGGGGGGAGCTCCTACGAGCAGTACTTC
TRBD1,-,TRBV3-1,15,TRBJ2-1,CASSPHRGPDNEQFF,TGTGCCAGCAGCCCGCACAGGGGGCCCGACAATGAGCAGTTCTTC
-,many,TRBV27,13,TRBJ1-1,CASSTTLGTEAFF,TGTGCCAGCAGTACAACTCTGGGGACTGAAGCTTTCTTT
-,many,TRBV10-2,16,TRBJ2-6,CASSEVLYSGANVLTF,TGCGCCAGCAGTGAGGTACTCTACTCTGGGGCCAACGTCCTGACTTTC
TRBD1,many,TRBV7-9,14,TRBJ1-2,CASSNRQGAHGYTF,TGTGCCAGCAGCAATAGACAGGGGGCGCATGGCTACACCTTC
-,few,TRBV7-9,15,TRBJ2-1,CASSFTGTLYNEQFF,TGTGCCAGCAGCTTTACCGGGACGCTTTACAATGAGCAGTTCTTC
TRBD2,-,TRBV6-6,14,TRBJ2-1,CASSTGGVYNEQFF,TGTGCCAGCAGTACCGGGGGGGTGTACAATGAGCAGTTCTTC
TRBD1,-,TRBV28,18,TRBJ2-7,CASSFFFYSGQTSYEQYF,TGTGCCAGCAGTTTTTTTTTTTATTCGGGACAGACCTCCTACGAGCAGTACTTC
-,many,TRBV15,14,TRBJ2-1,CATSRGRGRNEQFF,TGTGCCACCAGCAGAGGCCGGGGGCGGAATGAGCAGTTCTTC
TRBD2,-,TRBV6-2/TRBV6-3,17,TRBJ2-1,CASSYQAGTSGDNEQFF,TGTGCCAGCAGTTACCAAGCCGGGACTAGCGGGGACAATGAGCAGTTCTTC
TRBD1,many,TRBV3-1,15,TRBJ2-4,CASSHRQGTKNIQYF,TGTGCCAGCAGCCATAGACAGGGGACCAAAAACATTCAGTACTTC
-,many,TRBV30,15,TRBJ1-1,CAWGPPRVMNTEAFF,TGTGCCTGGGGCCCACCCCGGGTAATGAACACTGAAGCTTTCTTT
-,many,TRBV10-3,13,TRBJ2-7,CATTGPIHYEQYF,TGTGCCACAACAGGACCAATCCATTACGAGCAGTACTTC
TRBD1,-,TRBV2,15,TRBJ2-2,CASGGQGISTGELFF,TGTGCCAGCGGGGGACAGGGGATAAGCACCGGGGAGCTGTTTTTT
TRBD2,many,TRBV4-2,17,TRBJ2-7,CASSPWKSGTSSYEQYF,TGTGCCAGCAGCCCTTGGAAGTCCGGGACTAGCAGTTACGAGCAGTACTTC
TRBD1,-,TRBV27,14,TRBJ2-5,CASSKQGAGETQYF,TGTGCCAGCAGCAAACAGGGGGCTGGAGAGACCCAGTACTTC
-,many,TRBV7-2,13,TRBJ1-2,CASSLFGASGYTF,TGTGCCAGCAGCCTATTCGGGGCTTCGGGCTACACCTTC
-,few,TRBV12-5,14,TRBJ1-1,CASQPGHTNTEAFF,TGTGCTAGCCAACCGGGACATACGAACACTGAAGCTTTCTTT
-,many,TRBV6-2/TRBV6-3,15,TRBJ2-3,CASSYVGGGTDTQYF,TGTGCCAGCAGTTACGTCGGGGGAGGCACAGATACGCAGTATTTT
TRBD2,many,TRBV7-2,16,TRBJ2-5,CASSLGTSGDQETQYF,TGTGCCAGCAGCTTAGGGACTAGCGGGGATCAAGAGACCCAGTACTTC
-,few,TRBV28,13,TRBJ1-4,CASTLGFGEKLFF,TGTGCCAGCACCCTAGGATTTGGTGAAAAACTGTTTTTT
-,many,TRBV5-6,15,TRBJ1-4,CASSGTGLANEKLFF,TGTGCCAGCAGCGGAACAGGCCTCGCCAATGAAAAACTGTTTTTT
TRBD2,many,TRBV9,13,TRBJ2-1,CASSLVSGGLIFF,TGTGCCAGCAGCCTCGTAAGCGGGGGCTTGATATTCTTC
-,many,TRBV3-1,15,TRBJ2-5,CASSQSLVYQETQYF,TGTGCCAGCAGCCAATCATTAGTGTACCAAGAGACCCAGTACTTC
-,many,TRBV20-1,11,TRBJ1-1,CSEFVNTEAFF,TGCAGTGAATTCGTGAACACTGAAGCTTTCTTT